Sequencing of this T cell receptor beta chain was carried out in a study of blood T cell repertoires in COVID-19. About the study: In each case, the material was cDNA or gDNA derived from T cells, B-cell-depleted T cells, or PBMCs.

Assay: immunoSEQ multiplex PCR; the TCRdb copy retains only in-frame clones and omits some. The table includes under 100,000 clones, around nine tenths detected once. Germline assignment: CDR1 MNHNS and CDR2 SASEGT. There are 16 residues in the CDR3. With 3 bases clipped from V and 1 base from J, the junction kept 5 bases outside the gene matches. The sequence was collected from a man aged 35 to 55 with acute or convalescent COVID-19. Sequencing was carried out using peripheral blood. The chain combines TRBV6-1 with TRBJ2-3, with 9 bases aligning to TRBD2. CDR3 region: CASSDFSGGRTDTQYF. The CDR3 nucleotides are TGTGCCAGCAGTGATTTTAGCGGGGGTCGCACAGATACGCAGTATTTT.